This is a list of T cell receptor beta chains from one sample in a study of naive and memory T cell subsets. TCRdb independently ran MiXCR on the UMI-ligation and nested PCR reads; one entry per CDR3 protein. The data contain fewer than 150,000 distinct CDR3 sequences, approximately 18% of them seen just once; the ten biggest clones take up more than 0.6%. The specimen was naive CD8+ T cells from blood. Receptors were obtained from a human donor in good health. CDR3s include the opening cysteine and the closing phenylalanine or tryptophan. The D gene is left open where the match is weak. Part of the rows lack a size; the others show once, few, many or a class for expanded clones.

j_gene,v_gene,d_gene,abundance,CDR3aa,CDR3nt
TRBJ2-5,TRBV6-6,NA,NA,CASSYLATQETQYF,TGTGCCAGCAGTTACTTGGCTACCCAAGAGACCCAGTACTTC
TRBJ2-3,TRBV10-3,NA,few,CAISESGVQPDTQYF,TGTGCCATCAGTGAGTCTGGGGTTCAGCCAGATACGCAGTATTTT
TRBJ2-1,TRBV4-2,NA,few,CASSQVGGHEQFF,TGTGCCAGCAGCCAAGTCGGAGGGCATGAGCAGTTCTTC
TRBJ2-4,TRBV5-4,NA,few,CASSPPDKNIQYF,TGTGCCAGCAGCCCCCCGGATAAAAACATTCAGTACTTC
TRBJ1-2,TRBV29-1,NA,NA,CSVVELDGYTF,TGCAGCGTTGTCGAATTGGATGGCTACACCTTC
TRBJ2-7,TRBV28,TRBD2,NA,CASSLGLGLAGMYEQYF,TGTGCCAGCAGTTTAGGGTTAGGGCTAGCGGGAATGTACGAGCAGTACTTC
TRBJ2-7,TRBV11-2,NA,NA,CASSFPGGEQYF,TGTGCCAGCAGCTTCCCGGGCGGCGAGCAGTACTTC
TRBJ2-7,TRBV27,TRBD2,few,CASRGTSGMNAYEQYF,TGTGCCAGCAGAGGGACTAGCGGAATGAACGCCTACGAGCAGTACTTC
TRBJ2-1,TRBV27,TRBD2,NA,CASQRESSYNEQFF,TGTGCCAGCCAGCGGGAGAGCTCCTACAATGAGCAGTTCTTC
TRBJ1-5,TRBV5-6,NA,few,CASSFPGEGQPQHF,TGTGCCAGCAGCTTCCCAGGGGAGGGTCAGCCCCAGCATTTT
TRBJ2-5,TRBV24-1,NA,NA,CATMAGGQETQYF,TGTGCCACCATGGCAGGGGGGCAAGAGACCCAGTACTTC
TRBJ2-1,TRBV28,NA,few,CASSRGHEQFF,TGTGCCAGCTCCCGGGGACATGAGCAGTTCTTC
TRBJ2-7,TRBV6-5,TRBD2,NA,CASSYSGTSGPYEQYF,TGTGCCAGCAGTTACTCTGGGACTAGCGGACCCTACGAGCAGTACTTC
TRBJ1-6,TRBV27,NA,NA,CASSSATPQGGYNSPLHF,TGTGCCAGCAGTTCAGCCACCCCACAGGGTGGGTATAATTCACCCCTCCACTTT
TRBJ2-7,TRBV27,NA,few,CASSSTSRGYEQYF,TGTGCCAGCAGTTCCACAAGTAGGGGCTACGAGCAGTACTTC